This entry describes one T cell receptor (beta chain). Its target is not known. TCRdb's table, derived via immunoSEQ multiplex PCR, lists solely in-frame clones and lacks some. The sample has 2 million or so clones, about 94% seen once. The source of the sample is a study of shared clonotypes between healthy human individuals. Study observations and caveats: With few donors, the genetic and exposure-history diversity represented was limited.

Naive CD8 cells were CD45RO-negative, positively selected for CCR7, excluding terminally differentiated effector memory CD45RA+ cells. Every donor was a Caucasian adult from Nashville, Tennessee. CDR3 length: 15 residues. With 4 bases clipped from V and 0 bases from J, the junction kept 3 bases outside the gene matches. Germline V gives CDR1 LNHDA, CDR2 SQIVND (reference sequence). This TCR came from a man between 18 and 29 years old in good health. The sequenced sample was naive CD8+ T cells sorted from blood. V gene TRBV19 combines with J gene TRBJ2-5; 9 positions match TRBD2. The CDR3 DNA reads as TGTGCCAGTAGTAAGCCTAGCGGGAACCAAGAGACCCAGTACTTC. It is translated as CASSKPSGNQETQYF.